The 30 T cell receptor beta chains reported below all come from one sample, sequenced in a study of shared clonotypes between healthy human individuals. This table comes from immunoSEQ multiplex PCR, and its TCRdb copy is limited to in-frame clones, with some not included. The sample has about 2 million clones, about 95% seen once. Terminally differentiated effector memory CD45RA+ cells were excluded by CCR7 positive selection of CD45RO-negative cells. Specimen: naive CD8+ T cells sorted from blood. The receptor source for this set is a man younger than 30 in good health.

The chain combines TRBV2 with TRBJ1-1; 10 nucleotides line up with TRBD1. CDR3 length: 16 amino acids. The ends lost 3 bases at V and 3 bases at J; junction bases unmatched: 7. The germline CDR1 and CDR2 sequences are SNHLY and FYNNEI. CDR3 in DNA: TGTGCCAGCAGTGACGTTTTGGGACAGGGGTACACTGAAGCTTTCTTT. The encoded protein is CASSDVLGQGYTEAFF.

In DNA, the CDR3 is TGTGCCAGCAGCGCCTACGGGACAGCAACTAATTCACCCCTCCACTTT. As protein: CASSAYGTATNSPLHF. The chain combines TRBV7-9 with TRBJ1-6; TRBD1 matches at 7 bases. The CDR3 length is 16 residues. The V gene end was trimmed by 5 bases and the J gene end by 6 bases; junction bases not matched to a gene: 10. Germline CDR1 and CDR2: SEHNR and FQNEAQ (reference sequence).

The chain joins TRBV18 to TRBJ2-7; D is perhaps TRBD1 (5 bases). V was cut by 4 bases and J by 2 bases, with 12 bases left in between. This CDR3 has 14 amino acids. Germline V CDR1 and CDR2: KGHSH, LQKENI. The CDR3 loop reads CASSLGDDAYEQYF. CDR3 DNA sequence: TGTGCCAGCTCACTAGGGGATGACGCCTACGAGCAGTACTTC.

The CDR3 DNA is TGTGCCAGCAGTTTTGGCAAAAGCTACGAGCAGTACTTC. Its protein is CASSFGKSYEQYF. The V gene is TRBV6-6, the J gene TRBJ2-7; D remains ambiguous. CDR3 length: 13 amino acids. V dropped 4 bases and J dropped 3 bases, with 10 bases sitting between them. Per germline, CDR1 MNHNY and CDR2 SVGAGI (reference sequence).

This chain connects TRBV6-6 to TRBJ2-3; D uncertain. The CDR3 is made up of 14 amino acids. V was pared by 5 bases and J by 0 bases, with 9 bases between. CDR1 is MNHNY and CDR2 is SVGAGI in the germline V gene (reference sequence). CDR3 region: CASSTQDSTDTQYF. The DNA for the CDR3 is TGTGCCAGCAGTACCCAGGATAGCACAGATACGCAGTATTTT.

This clone was observed a few times. This chain connects TRBV6-5 to TRBJ2-7, with 7 nucleotides matching TRBD1. The CDR3 has 14 amino acids. After removal of 5 bases from V and 3 bases from J, the junction contained 7 bases not matched to a gene. CDR1 and CDR2 from the germline V gene are MNHEY and SVGAGI. The CDR3 is CASSPPGQRYEQYF. The DNA for the CDR3 is TGTGCCAGCAGTCCTCCGGGACAGCGCTACGAGCAGTACTTC.

V is TRBV5-8 and J is TRBJ2-1; 8 positions agree with TRBD2. Per germline, CDR1 SGHTS and CDR2 YDEGEE. The CDR3 loop spans 17 amino acids. The J segment lost 7 bases and the V segment lost 4 bases, leaving 16 bases of the junction unmatched. Here the CDR3 DNA reads TGTGCCAGCAGCCCGACCTCATTCGGGACTAGTCGTAATGAGCAGTTCTTC. This translates into CASSPTSFGTSRNEQFF.

The rearrangement links TRBV13 to TRBJ2-7; TRBD2 matches 10 bases. V shed 5 bases, J shed 3 bases, and the junction held 7 bases outside the gene matches. This CDR3 region has 15 residues. The germline V gene encodes CDR1 PRHDT and CDR2 FYEKMQ (reference sequence). CDR3 amino acids: CASSLTGTSVYEQYF. The CDR3 DNA follows: TGTGCCAGCAGCCTTACCGGGACTAGCGTCTACGAGCAGTACTTC.

To note about this clone: Other DNA sequences in the sample encode the same CDR3. The rearrangement links TRBV19 to TRBJ2-7; the match to TRBD1 covers 9 bases. The junction had 8 bases not matched to a gene; V was cut back by 8 bases and J by 3 bases. The CDR3 is 14 residues long. Per the germline V gene, CDR1 is LNHDA and CDR2 is SQIVND (reference sequence). In nucleotides, the CDR3 is TGTGCCAGTTCACCGGGACAGGGTGACTACGAGCAGTACTTC. Its translation: CASSPGQGDYEQYF.

This rearrangement joins TRBV5-8 to TRBJ2-5; possibly TRBD1 for D (5 bases). Germline V gene sequence: CDR1 SGHTS, CDR2 YDEGEE. V dropped 1 base and J dropped 3 bases, with 10 bases sitting between them. This CDR3 comprises 14 residues. The DNA of the CDR3 is TGTGCCAGCAGCTTGACAGGACGAGAAGAGACCCAGTACTTC. Encoded protein: CASSLTGREETQYF.

This sequence joins TRBV15 and TRBJ2-7; a weak D match, TRBD1 (6 bases). The V end lost 0 bases, the J end lost 4 bases, and 10 bases lay between the germline ends. This CDR3 spans 14 amino acids. Per germline, CDR1 LNHNV and CDR2 YYDKDF (reference sequence). CDR3 in DNA: TGTGCCACCAGCAGAGATCTGGGGGCGTACGAGCAGTACTTC. Translated, it gives CATSRDLGAYEQYF.

The V and J genes are TRBV28 and TRBJ1-5, with D perhaps matching TRBD1 (6 bases). The CDR3 spans 13 residues. Germline-derived CDR1 and CDR2 are MDHEN and SYDVKM. Trimming took 4 bases from V and 6 from J, leaving 10 bases between them. The CDR3: CASSSEGVQPQHF. The CDR3 bases are TGTGCCAGCAGTTCGGAGGGGGTTCAGCCCCAGCATTTT.

This clone was counted only a few times. The chain uses TRBV27 and TRBJ1-1; D not resolved. The CDR3 is 14 amino acids. The germline V gene has CDR1 MNHEY and CDR2 SMNVEV (reference sequence). The germline V and J ends were trimmed by 6 bases and 1 base, with 12 bases remaining between them. CDR3 sequence reads: CASREVGRNTEAFF. The CDR3 DNA reads as TGTGCCAGCAGGGAGGTTGGCAGGAACACTGAAGCTTTCTTT.

This sequence joins TRBV4-1 and TRBJ1-1; D call uncertain. CDR1 and CDR2 from the germline V gene are MGHRA and YSYEKL. V was trimmed by 0 bases and J by 4 bases, leaving 9 bases between them. This CDR3 comprises 14 residues. The CDR3 DNA reads as TGCGCCAGCAGCCAAGATCGATGGATCACTGAAGCTTTCTTT. Translation: CASSQDRWITEAFF.

This sequence joins TRBV5-1 and TRBJ2-7; 11 bases map to TRBD1. The CDR3 loop spans 15 amino acids. Germline CDR1 is SGHRS and CDR2 is YFSETQ. The J segment lost 2 bases and the V segment lost 4 bases, leaving 5 bases of the junction unmatched. The CDR3 nucleotides read TGCGCCAGCAGCGGACCGGGACAGGGGGCCTACGAGCAGTACTTC. Encoded protein: CASSGPGQGAYEQYF.

The chain uses TRBV19 and TRBJ1-5, with 7 bases identical to TRBD1. V lost 4 bases and J lost 6; bases outside the gene matches: 9. Germline V gives CDR1 LNHDA, CDR2 SQIVND (reference sequence). The CDR3 is made up of 15 amino acids. The CDR3 nucleotides are TGTGCCAGTAGTACCGACAGGGAGGAGGTTCAGCCCCAGCATTTT. Encoded protein: CASSTDREEVQPQHF.

In DNA, the CDR3 is TGTGCCAGCAGCCCGACTAGCGAATCCACCTACGAGCAGTACTTC. Its protein product is CASSPTSESTYEQYF. The gene calls are TRBV9 and TRBJ2-7, with 8 bases lining up with TRBD2. The CDR3 sequence is 15 residues long. Germline V lookup: CDR1 SGDLS, CDR2 YYNGEE. Germline trimming cut 4 bases from V and 2 bases from J; bases unmatched to any gene: 8.

The rearrangement joins TRBV10-3 to TRBJ2-7, with TRBD2 matching over 7 bases. Germline V gives CDR1 ENHRY, CDR2 SYGVKD. CDR3 length: 13 amino acids. The trim removed 6 bases at V and 2 bases at J, leaving 4 bases unmatched. The CDR3 nucleotides read TGTGCCATCAGATCGGGAGGAGCCTACGAGCAGTACTTC. It translates to CAIRSGGAYEQYF.

The chain joins TRBV6-1 to TRBJ2-3; 8 positions match TRBD1. The ends lost 0 bases at V and 2 bases at J; junction bases unmatched: 4. The CDR3 has 16 residues. CDR1 is MNHNS, CDR2 SASEGT, per germline. The CDR3 sequence: CASSEAWTGNTDTQYF. The CDR3 DNA follows: TGTGCCAGCAGTGAAGCCTGGACAGGGAACACAGATACGCAGTATTTT.

As for this clone: Other DNA sequences within the sample encode an identical CDR3. The chain recombines TRBV25-1 with TRBJ2-3; no definite D call. Germline V lookup: CDR1 MGHDK, CDR2 SYGVNS. Trimming removed 0 bases at V and 2 bases at J, with 6 bases between. The CDR3 covers 14 residues. CDR3: CASSEYRITDTQYF. In nucleotides, the CDR3 is TGTGCCAGCAGTGAATATCGTATCACAGATACGCAGTATTTT.

The chain combines TRBV11-2 with TRBJ1-1; D call uncertain. CDR1 and CDR2 (germline): SGHAT, FQNNGV. The V and J ends lost 0 bases and 10 bases respectively, with 9 bases between them. The CDR3 contains 12 residues. Here the CDR3 DNA reads TGTGCCAGCAGCTTAGACAGCCGAGGAGCTTTCTTT. As protein: CASSLDSRGAFF.

The chain recombines TRBV5-4 with TRBJ1-1; the D is unclear. This CDR3 is 13 amino acids long. Between the trimmed V and J ends, which lost 6 bases and 5 bases, there was a span of 14 bases. The germline V gene encodes CDR1 SGHNT and CDR2 YYREEE (reference sequence). CDR3 sequence: CASNLSPETEAFF. The CDR3 DNA sequence: TGTGCCAGCAACCTATCGCCCGAGACTGAAGCTTTCTTT.

The V gene is TRBV6-5, the J gene TRBJ1-2, with 7 bases identical to TRBD1. Looked up from germline, CDR1 is MNHEY and CDR2 is SVGAGI. CDR3 length equals 15 residues. Trimming removed 1 base from V and 3 bases from J; junction bases left unmatched: 5. CDR3 sequence: CASSYLRTGDYGYTF. In nucleotides, the CDR3 is TGTGCCAGCAGTTACTTACGGACAGGAGACTATGGCTACACCTTC.

This clone was found once. The CDR3 sequence is CASSQDRGHSPLHF. Here the CDR3 DNA reads TGTGCCAGCAGCCAAGACAGGGGGCATTCACCCCTCCACTTT. The chain joins TRBV9 to TRBJ1-6; 10 bases match TRBD1. The germline V gene has CDR1 SGDLS and CDR2 YYNGEE. V dropped 4 bases and J dropped 8; count of bases not matched to a gene: 3. This CDR3 is built from 14 residues. Together with reference TRBV9 and TRBJ1-6, the CDR3 gives the full variable domain: DSGVTQTPKHLITATGQRVTLRCSPRSGDLSVYWYQQSLDQGLQFLIQYYNGEERAKGNILERFSAQQFPDLHSELNLSSLELGDSALYFCASSQDRGHSPLHFGNGTRLTVT.

The CDR3 sequence is CASMRGTGDTDTQYF. CDR3 bases: TGTGCCAGTATGAGGGGGACAGGGGACACAGATACGCAGTATTTT. The rearrangement links TRBV19 to TRBJ2-3; TRBD1 matches at 10 bases. J gave up 2 bases and V 7 bases, and 6 bases lay outside the gene matches. The CDR3 consists of 15 residues. Germline CDR1 and CDR2: LNHDA and SQIVND (reference sequence).

J is TRBJ2-7 and V is TRBV5-4, with TRBD1 identical over 8 bases. Germline CDR1 reads SGHNT; CDR2 reads YYREEE (reference sequence). Trimming at V came to 5 bases and at J to 7 bases, leaving 11 bases not matched to a gene. This CDR3 has 14 amino acids. The CDR3: CASRATGELGEQYF. DNA of the CDR3: TGTGCCAGCAGGGCGACAGGGGAATTGGGAGAGCAGTACTTC.

V is TRBV11-2 and J is TRBJ1-1; no reliable D call. CDR1 is SGHAT and CDR2 is FQNNGV in the germline V gene. The CDR3 is 13 residues long. Between the trimmed V and J ends, which lost 5 bases and 3 bases, there was a span of 10 bases. CDR3 nucleotide sequence: TGTGCCAGCAGCCCCTCCGGGTACACTGAAGCTTTCTTT. Amino acids: CASSPSGYTEAFF. The complete variable domain, with remaining parts taken from reference TRBV11-2 and TRBJ1-1, reads EAGVAQSPRYKIIEKRQSVAFWCNPISGHATLYWYQQILGQGPKLLIQFQNNGVVDDSQLPKDRFSAERLKGVDSTLKIQPAKLEDSAVYLCASSPSGYTEAFFGQGTRLTVV.

The J gene is TRBJ1-5, the V gene TRBV5-5; D unclear. Trimming removed 1 base from V and 1 base from J, with 9 bases in between. The CDR3 runs to 15 residues. Germline V CDR1 and CDR2: SGHKS, YYEKEE (reference sequence). CDR3: CASSLFGDSNQPQHF. The DNA of the CDR3 is TGTGCCAGCAGCTTGTTCGGTGACAGCAATCAGCCCCAGCATTTT.

This chain links TRBV29-1 with TRBJ2-1; D could derive from TRBD1 or TRBD2 (5 bases each). The ends were cut back, 2 bases at V and 8 bases at J, with 16 bases in the middle. This CDR3 contains 14 residues. CDR1 is SQVTM, CDR2 ANQGSEA, per germline. The CDR3 sequence: CSVESQGLAYEQFF. In nucleotides, the CDR3 is TGCAGCGTTGAATCCCAGGGTCTAGCTTATGAGCAGTTCTTC.

The V call is TRBV27, the J call TRBJ2-3; TRBD1 matches 9 bases. Germline lookup yields CDR1 MNHEY and CDR2 SMNVEV (reference sequence). The CDR3 sequence is 15 residues long. V dropped 7 bases and J dropped 1; count of bases not matched to a gene: 6. In DNA form, the CDR3 reads TGTGCCAGCACCCCACAGGGGGCAGGCACAGATACGCAGTATTTT. Protein: CASTPQGAGTDTQYF.